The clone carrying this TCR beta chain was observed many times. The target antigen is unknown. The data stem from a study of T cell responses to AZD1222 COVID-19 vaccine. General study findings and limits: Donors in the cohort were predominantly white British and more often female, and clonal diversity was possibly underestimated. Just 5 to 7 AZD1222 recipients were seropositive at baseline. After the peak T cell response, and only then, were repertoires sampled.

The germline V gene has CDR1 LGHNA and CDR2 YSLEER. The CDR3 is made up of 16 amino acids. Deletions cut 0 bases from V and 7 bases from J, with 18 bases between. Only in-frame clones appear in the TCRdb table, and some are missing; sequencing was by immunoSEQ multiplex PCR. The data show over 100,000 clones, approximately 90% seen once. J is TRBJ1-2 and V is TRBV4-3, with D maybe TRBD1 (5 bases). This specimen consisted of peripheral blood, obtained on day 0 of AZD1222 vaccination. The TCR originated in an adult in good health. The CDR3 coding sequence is TGCGCCAGCAGCCAAGATGGGGGTCACCCTATCCTTGGCTACACCTTC. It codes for CASSQDGGHPILGYTF.